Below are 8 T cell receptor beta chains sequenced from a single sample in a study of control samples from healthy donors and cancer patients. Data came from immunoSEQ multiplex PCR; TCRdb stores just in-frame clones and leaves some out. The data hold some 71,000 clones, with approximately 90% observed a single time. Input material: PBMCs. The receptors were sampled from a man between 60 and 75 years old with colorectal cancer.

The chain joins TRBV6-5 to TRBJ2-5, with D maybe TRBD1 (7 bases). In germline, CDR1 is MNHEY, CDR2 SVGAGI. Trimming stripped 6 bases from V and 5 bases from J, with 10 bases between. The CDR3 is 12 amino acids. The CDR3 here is CASSPGGETQYF. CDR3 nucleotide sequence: TGTGCCAGCAGCCCAGGGGGGGAGACCCAGTACTTC.

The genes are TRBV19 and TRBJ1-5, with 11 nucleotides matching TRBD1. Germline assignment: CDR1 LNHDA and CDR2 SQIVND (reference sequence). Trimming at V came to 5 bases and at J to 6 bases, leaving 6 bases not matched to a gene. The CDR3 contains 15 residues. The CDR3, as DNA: TGTGCCAGTAGTCCTTCGGGACAGGGGGGTCAGCCCCAGCATTTT. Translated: CASSPSGQGGQPQHF.

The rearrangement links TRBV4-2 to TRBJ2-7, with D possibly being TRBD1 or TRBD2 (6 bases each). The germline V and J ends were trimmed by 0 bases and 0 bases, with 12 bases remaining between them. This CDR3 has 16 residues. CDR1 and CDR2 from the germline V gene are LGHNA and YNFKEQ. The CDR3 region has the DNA TGTGCCAGCAGCCAAGATGCGTCGGGGGCCTCCTACGAGCAGTACTTC. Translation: CASSQDASGASYEQYF.

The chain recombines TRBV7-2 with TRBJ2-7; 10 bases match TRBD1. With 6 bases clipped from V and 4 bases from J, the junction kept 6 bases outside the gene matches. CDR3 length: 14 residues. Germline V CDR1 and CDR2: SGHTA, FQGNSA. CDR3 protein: CASSVDRGPYEQYF. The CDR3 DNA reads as TGTGCCAGCAGTGTCGACAGGGGGCCATACGAGCAGTACTTC.

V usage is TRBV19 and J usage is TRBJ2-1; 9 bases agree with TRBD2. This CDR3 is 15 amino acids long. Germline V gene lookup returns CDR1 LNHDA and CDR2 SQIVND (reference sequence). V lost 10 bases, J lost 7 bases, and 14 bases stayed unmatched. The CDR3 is CATSGVSGGLNEQFF. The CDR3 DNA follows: TGTGCCACCTCAGGTGTTAGCGGGGGATTGAATGAGCAGTTCTTC.

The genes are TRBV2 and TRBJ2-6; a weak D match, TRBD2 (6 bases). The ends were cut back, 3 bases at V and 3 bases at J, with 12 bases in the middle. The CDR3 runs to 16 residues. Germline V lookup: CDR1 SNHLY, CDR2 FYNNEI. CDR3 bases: TGTGCCAGCAGTGAGGACGGAGGGGTTGGGGCCAACGTCCTGACTTTC. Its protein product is CASSEDGGVGANVLTF.

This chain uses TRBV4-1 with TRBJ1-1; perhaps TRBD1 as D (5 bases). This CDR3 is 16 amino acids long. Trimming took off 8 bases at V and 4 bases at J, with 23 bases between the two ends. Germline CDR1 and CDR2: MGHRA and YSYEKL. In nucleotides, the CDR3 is TGCGCCAGCTCAAAGGGGTCGGCGGGGGATGGCACTGAAGCTTTCTTT. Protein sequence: CASSKGSAGDGTEAFF.

Written as DNA, the CDR3 is TGTGCCAGCAGTGAAGCTGGGGGAGGGAACACTGAAGCTTTCTTT. It encodes CASSEAGGGNTEAFF. The chain links TRBV6-1 to TRBJ1-1, with D maybe TRBD1 (5 bases). Per germline, CDR1 MNHNS and CDR2 SASEGT. Deletions cut 0 bases from V and 1 base from J, with 9 bases between. The length of the CDR3 is 15 residues.